This T cell receptor (beta chain) was captured in a study of T cells in Graves' hyperthyroidism and ophthalmopathy. The TCR beta CDR3 regions underwent amplification using RNA transcripts as the source. The study used the HTBI primer set for a first-round RT-PCR of the TCR CDR3. TCRdb itself ran the multiplex PCR reads through MiXCR, one entry per CDR3 protein. The sample records 550,000 to 700,000 distinct CDR3 sequences, around 42% being singletons. The sample holds many counts of this clonotype. Looked up from germline, CDR1 is SGHRS and CDR2 is YFSETQ. V was clipped by 4 bases and J by 0 bases, with 10 bases between them. The CDR3 sequence is 15 residues long.

The chain uses TRBV5-1 and TRBJ2-2; D gene uncertain. The sequence derives from an adult woman with Graves' disease, either hyperthyroidism or ophthalmopathy (not recorded which). The sequenced material came from peripheral blood or thyroid tissue (not recorded which). CDR3: CASSPQHPNTGELFF. The CDR3 nucleotides read TGCGCCAGCAGCCCGCAACACCCGAACACCGGGGAGCTGTTTTTT.